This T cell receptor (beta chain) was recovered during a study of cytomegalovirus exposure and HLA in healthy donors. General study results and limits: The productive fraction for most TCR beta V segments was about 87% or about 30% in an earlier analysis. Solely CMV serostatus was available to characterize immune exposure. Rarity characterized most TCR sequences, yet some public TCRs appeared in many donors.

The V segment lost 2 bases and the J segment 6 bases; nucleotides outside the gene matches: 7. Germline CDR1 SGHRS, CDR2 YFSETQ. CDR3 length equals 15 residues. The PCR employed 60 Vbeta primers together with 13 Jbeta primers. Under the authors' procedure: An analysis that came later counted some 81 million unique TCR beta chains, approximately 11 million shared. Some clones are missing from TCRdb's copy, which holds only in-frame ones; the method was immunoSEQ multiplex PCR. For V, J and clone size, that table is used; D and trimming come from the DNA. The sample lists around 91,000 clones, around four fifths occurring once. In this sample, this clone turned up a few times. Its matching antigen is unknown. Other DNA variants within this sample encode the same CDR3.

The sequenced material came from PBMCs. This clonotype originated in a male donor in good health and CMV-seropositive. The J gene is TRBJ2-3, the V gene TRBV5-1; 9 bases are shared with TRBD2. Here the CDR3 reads CASSLAAGGPDTQYF. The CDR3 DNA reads TGCGCCAGCAGCTTAGCAGCGGGGGGTCCCGATACGCAGTATTTT.